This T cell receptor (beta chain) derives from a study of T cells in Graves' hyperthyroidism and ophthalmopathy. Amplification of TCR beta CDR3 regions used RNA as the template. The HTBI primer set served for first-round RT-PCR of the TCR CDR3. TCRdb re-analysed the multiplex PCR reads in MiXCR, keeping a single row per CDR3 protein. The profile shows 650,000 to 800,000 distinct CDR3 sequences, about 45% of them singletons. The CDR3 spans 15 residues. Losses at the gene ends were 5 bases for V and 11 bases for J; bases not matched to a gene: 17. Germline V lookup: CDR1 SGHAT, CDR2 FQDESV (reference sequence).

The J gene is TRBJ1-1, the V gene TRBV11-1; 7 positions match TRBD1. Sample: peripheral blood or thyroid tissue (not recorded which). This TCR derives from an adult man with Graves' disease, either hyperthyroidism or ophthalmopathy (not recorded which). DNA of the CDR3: TGTGCCAGCAGCCTTGTACAGGGGTCCCAGCCCCTGGCTTTCTTT. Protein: CASSLVQGSQPLAFF.